Sequencing of this TCR beta chain was carried out in a study of blood T cell repertoires in COVID-19. The V gene lost 3 bases and the J gene lost 4 bases, with 6 bases spanning the gap. CDR3 length: 12 amino acids. In germline, CDR1 is LGHDT, CDR2 YNNKEL (reference sequence). Libraries were prepared by immunoSEQ multiplex PCR; TCRdb keeps only in-frame clonotypes and omits some of them. The sample shows hundreds of thousands of clones, over 75% of them seen only once. The sequence derives from a man aged 25-40 years who had recovered from COVID-19. The rearrangement links TRBV3-1 (or the pseudogene TRBV3-2) to TRBJ1-2; possibly TRBD1 for D (6 bases). Sequenced: PBMCs or T cells enriched from blood (not recorded which). CDR3 bases: TGTGCCAGCAGCCACAGGGGCTATGGCTACACCTTC. It codes for CASSHRGYGYTF.